This TCR beta chain stems from a study of identifying expanded T cells in peripheral blood. Notes on the study in general: Across healthy donors, higher total template counts meant significantly greater roughly 2-week count variance.

Libraries were prepared by immunoSEQ multiplex PCR; TCRdb keeps only in-frame clonotypes and omits some of them. The sample lists approximately 58,000 clones, around nine tenths occurring once. Comments on this clone: As yet, its antigen is unknown.

The sample consisted of blood. This clonotype originated in a person between 18 and 75 years old in good health.

Written as DNA, the CDR3 is TGTGCCAGCAGTTTTGAGCCGTGGGAGAATTCACCCCTCCACTTT. Its protein product is CASSFEPWENSPLHF. The chain is built from TRBV5-4 and TRBJ1-6; D not resolved. Deletions cut 5 bases from V and 7 bases from J, with 16 bases between. Germline CDR1 is SGHNT and CDR2 is YYREEE (reference sequence). This CDR3 is built from 15 residues.